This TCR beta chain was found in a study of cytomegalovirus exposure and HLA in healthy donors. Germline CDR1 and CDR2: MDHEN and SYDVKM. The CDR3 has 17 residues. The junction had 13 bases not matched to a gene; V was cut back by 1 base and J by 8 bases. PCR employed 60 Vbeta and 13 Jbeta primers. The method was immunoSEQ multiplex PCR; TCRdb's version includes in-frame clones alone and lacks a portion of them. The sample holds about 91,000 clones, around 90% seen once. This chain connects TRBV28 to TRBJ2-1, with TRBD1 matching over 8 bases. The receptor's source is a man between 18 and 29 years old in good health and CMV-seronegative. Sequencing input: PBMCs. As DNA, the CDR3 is TGTGCCAGCAGTTTATACCAGCCGAGACAGGGGTCCGATGAGCAGTTCTTC. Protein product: CASSLYQPRQGSDEQFF.